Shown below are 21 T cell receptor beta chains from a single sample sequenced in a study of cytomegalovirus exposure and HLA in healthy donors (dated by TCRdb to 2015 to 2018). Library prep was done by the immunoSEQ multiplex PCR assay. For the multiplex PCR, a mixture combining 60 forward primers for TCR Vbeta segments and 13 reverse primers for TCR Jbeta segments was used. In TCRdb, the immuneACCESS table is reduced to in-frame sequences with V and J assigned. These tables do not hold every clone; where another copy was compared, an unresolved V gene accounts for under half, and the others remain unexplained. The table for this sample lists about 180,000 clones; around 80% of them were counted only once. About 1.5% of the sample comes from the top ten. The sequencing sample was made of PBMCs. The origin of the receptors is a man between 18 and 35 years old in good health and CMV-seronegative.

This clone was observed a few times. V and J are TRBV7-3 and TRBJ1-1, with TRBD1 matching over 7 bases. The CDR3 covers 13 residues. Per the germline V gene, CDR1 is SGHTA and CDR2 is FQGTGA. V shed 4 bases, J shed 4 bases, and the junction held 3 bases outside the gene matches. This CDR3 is CASSSQGITEAFF. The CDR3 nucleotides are TGTGCCAGCAGCTCACAGGGGATCACTGAAGCTTTCTTT.

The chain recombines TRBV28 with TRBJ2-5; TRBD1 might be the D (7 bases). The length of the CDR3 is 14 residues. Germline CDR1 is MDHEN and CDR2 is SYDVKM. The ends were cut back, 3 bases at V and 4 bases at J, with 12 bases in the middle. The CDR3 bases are TGTGCCAGCAGTTTGCCCCAGGGGGGAGAGACCCAGTACTTC. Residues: CASSLPQGGETQYF.

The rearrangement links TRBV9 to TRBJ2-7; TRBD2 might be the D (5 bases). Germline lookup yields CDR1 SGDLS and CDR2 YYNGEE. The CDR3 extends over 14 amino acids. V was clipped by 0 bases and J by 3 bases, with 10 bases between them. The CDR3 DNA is TGTGCCAGCAGCGTAGCTTATGAGGGCTACGAGCAGTACTTC. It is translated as CASSVAYEGYEQYF.

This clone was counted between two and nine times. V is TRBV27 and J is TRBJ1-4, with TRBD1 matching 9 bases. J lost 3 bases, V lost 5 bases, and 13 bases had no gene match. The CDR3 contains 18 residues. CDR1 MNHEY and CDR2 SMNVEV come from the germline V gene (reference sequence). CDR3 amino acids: CASSPTRDREAPNEKLFF. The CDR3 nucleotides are TGTGCCAGCAGTCCTACCCGGGACAGGGAAGCTCCTAATGAAAAACTGTTTTTT.

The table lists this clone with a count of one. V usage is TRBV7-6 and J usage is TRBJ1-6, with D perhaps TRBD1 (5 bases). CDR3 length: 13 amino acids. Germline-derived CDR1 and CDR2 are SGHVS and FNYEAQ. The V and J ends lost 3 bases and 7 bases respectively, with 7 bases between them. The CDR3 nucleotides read TGTGCCAGCAGCTTGGGGCCGAATTCACCCCTCCACTTT. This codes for CASSLGPNSPLHF.

CDR3 nucleotides: TGTGCCAGCAGCCCTAGCGGGAGCTACAATGAGCAGTTCTTC. This translates into CASSPSGSYNEQFF. The rearrangement joins TRBV28 to TRBJ2-1; 10 bases match TRBD2. V trimming: 6 bases; J trimming: 3 bases; junction bases outside the gene matches: 2. CDR1 is MDHEN, CDR2 SYDVKM, per germline. The CDR3 covers 14 residues. Full variable domain (missing parts from reference TRBV28 and TRBJ2-1): DVKVTQSSRYLVKRTGEKVFLECVQDMDHENMFWYRQDPGLGLRLIYFSYDVKMKEKGDIPEGYSVSREKKERFSLILESASTNQTSMYLCASSPSGSYNEQFFGPGTRLTVL.

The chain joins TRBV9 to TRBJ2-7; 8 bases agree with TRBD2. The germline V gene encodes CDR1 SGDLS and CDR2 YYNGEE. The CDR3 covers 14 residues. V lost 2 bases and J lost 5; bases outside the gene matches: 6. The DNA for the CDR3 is TGTGCCAGCAGCGTCTCGGGAGGGGTCCACGAGCAGTACTTC. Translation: CASSVSGGVHEQYF.

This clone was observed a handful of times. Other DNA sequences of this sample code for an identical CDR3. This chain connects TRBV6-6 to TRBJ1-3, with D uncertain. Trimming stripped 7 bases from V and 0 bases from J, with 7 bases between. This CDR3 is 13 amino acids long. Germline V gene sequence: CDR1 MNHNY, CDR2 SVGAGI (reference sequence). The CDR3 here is CASKTNSGNTIYF. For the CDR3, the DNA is TGTGCCAGCAAGACAAACTCTGGAAACACCATATATTTT.

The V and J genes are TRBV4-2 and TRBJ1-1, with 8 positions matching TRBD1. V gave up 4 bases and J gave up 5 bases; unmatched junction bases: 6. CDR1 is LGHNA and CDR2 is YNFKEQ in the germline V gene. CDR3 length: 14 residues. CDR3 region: CASSPAGGGTEAFF. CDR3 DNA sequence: TGTGCCAGCAGCCCAGCAGGGGGCGGAACTGAAGCTTTCTTT.

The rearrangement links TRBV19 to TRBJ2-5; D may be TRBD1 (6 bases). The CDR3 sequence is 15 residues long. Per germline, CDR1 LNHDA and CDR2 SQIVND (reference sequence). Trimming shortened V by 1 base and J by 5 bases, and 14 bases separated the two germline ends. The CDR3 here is CASSIGVGRGETQYF. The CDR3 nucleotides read TGTGCCAGTAGTATAGGAGTGGGCAGGGGTGAGACCCAGTACTTC.

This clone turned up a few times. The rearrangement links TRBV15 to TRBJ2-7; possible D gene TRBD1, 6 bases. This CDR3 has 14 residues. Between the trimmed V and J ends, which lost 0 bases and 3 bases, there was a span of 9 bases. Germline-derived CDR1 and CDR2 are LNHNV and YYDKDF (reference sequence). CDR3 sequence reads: CATSRETGNYEQYF. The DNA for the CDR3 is TGTGCCACCAGCAGAGAGACAGGAAACTACGAGCAGTACTTC.

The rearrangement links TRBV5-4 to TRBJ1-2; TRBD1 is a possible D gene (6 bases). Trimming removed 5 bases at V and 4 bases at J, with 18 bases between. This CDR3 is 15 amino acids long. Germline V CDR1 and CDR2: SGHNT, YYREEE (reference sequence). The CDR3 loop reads CASSSWGGVGYGYTF. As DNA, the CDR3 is TGTGCCAGCAGTTCTTGGGGGGGCGTAGGCTATGGCTACACCTTC.

The CDR3 DNA follows: TGTGCCAGCAGCGCTACCAGACTAGCGGGGCGCAATGAGCAGTTCTTC. Amino acids: CASSATRLAGRNEQFF. V usage is TRBV2 and J usage is TRBJ2-1; 11 nucleotides match TRBD2. CDR3 length: 16 amino acids. V was pared by 6 bases and J by 6 bases, with 10 bases of the junction left unmatched. In germline, CDR1 is SNHLY, CDR2 FYNNEI.

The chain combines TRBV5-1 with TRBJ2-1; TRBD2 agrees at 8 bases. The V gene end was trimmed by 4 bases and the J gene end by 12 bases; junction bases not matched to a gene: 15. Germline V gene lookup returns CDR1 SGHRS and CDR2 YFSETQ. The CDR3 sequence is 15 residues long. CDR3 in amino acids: CASSPSGSDNERQFF. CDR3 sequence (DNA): TGCGCCAGCAGCCCCAGCGGGAGCGACAATGAGCGGCAGTTCTTC.

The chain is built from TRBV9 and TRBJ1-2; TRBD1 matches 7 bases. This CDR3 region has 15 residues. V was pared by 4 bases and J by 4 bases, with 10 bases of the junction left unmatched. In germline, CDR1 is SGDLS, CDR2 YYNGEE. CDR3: CASSPRQGKGYGYTF. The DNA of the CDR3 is TGTGCCAGCAGCCCCCGACAGGGAAAGGGCTATGGCTACACCTTC.

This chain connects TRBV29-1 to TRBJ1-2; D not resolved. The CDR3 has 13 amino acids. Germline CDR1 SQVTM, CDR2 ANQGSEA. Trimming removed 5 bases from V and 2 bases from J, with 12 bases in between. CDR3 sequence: CSVKSQMNYGYTF. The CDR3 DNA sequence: TGCAGCGTTAAATCGCAGATGAACTATGGCTACACCTTC.

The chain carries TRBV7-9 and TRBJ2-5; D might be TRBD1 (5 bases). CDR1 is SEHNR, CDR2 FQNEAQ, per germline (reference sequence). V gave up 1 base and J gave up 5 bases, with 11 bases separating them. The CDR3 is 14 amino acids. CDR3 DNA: TGTGCCAGCAGCTTAGGCGCAGGGCGGGAGACCCAGTACTTC. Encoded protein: CASSLGAGRETQYF.

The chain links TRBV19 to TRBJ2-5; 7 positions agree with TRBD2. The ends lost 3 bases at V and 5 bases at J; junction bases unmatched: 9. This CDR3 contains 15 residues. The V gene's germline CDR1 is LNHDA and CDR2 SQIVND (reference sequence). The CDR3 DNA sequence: TGTGCCAGTAGTATTCTCCTTGGCGGGAGCGAGACCCAGTACTTC. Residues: CASSILLGGSETQYF. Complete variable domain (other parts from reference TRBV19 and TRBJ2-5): DGGITQSPKYLFRKEGQNVTLSCEQNLNHDAMYWYRQDPGQGLRLIYYSQIVNDFQKGDIAEGYSVSREKKESFPLTVTSAQKNPTAFYLCASSILLGGSETQYFGPGTRLLVL.

The CDR3 here is CASSPHPGYYTF. DNA of the CDR3: TGTGCCAGCAGCCCCCACCCAGGCTACTACACCTTC. The chain recombines TRBV28 with TRBJ1-2; D not resolved. Germline V gene data show CDR1 as MDHEN and CDR2 as SYDVKM. V was pared by 6 bases and J by 10 bases, with 15 bases between. This CDR3 is built from 12 residues.

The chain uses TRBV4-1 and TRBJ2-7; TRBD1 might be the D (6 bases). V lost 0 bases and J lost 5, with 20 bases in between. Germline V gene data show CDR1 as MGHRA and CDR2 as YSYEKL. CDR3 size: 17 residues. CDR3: CASSQDAGDGGRDEQYF. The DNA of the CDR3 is TGCGCCAGCAGCCAAGATGCAGGGGACGGAGGACGCGACGAGCAGTACTTC.

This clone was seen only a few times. CDR3 in amino acids: CASSLNRGGGTDTQYF. The CDR3 nucleotides read TGTGCCAGCAGCTTAAATCGGGGGGGCGGGACAGATACGCAGTATTTT. V and J are TRBV7-2 and TRBJ2-3, with TRBD2 matching 8 bases. This CDR3 spans 16 amino acids. The V gene end was trimmed by 2 bases and the J gene end by 3 bases; junction bases not matched to a gene: 7. Germline CDR1 SGHTA, CDR2 FQGNSA.